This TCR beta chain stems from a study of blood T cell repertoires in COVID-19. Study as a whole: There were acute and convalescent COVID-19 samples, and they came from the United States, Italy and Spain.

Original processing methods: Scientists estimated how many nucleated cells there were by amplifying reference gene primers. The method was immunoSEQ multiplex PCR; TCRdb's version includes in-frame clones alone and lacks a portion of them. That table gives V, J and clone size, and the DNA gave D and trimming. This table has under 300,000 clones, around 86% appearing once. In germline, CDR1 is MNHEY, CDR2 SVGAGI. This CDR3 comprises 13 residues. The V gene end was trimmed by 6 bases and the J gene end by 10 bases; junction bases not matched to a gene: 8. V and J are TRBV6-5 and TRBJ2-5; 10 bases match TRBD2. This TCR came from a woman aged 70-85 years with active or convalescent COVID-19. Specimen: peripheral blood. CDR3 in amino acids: CASSLPGTSDQYF. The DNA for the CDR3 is TGTGCCAGCAGCCTGCCCGGGACTAGCGACCAGTACTTC.